This T cell receptor beta chain stems from a study of T cell responses to AZD1222 COVID-19 vaccine (dated by TCRdb to about 2021). Concerning the study at large: Because spike-specific TCR depth and breadth did not differ between the two schedules, AZD1222 recipients who got a second dose at roughly 4 weeks were pooled with those who got a second dose at roughly 12 weeks. Trial participants were enrolled by age into subgroups of 18-55, 56-69 and 70-plus years, and about 150, 27 and 61 TCR-sequenced participants, respectively, were included in these subgroups. TCR sequencing covered approximately 230 trial participants: some 210 given two doses of AZD1222 and around 25 given two doses of MenACWY control vaccine. Overall results and qualifications from the work: Participants were mostly white British, with more females than males. The authors suggested clonal diversity may have been underestimated. A significant rise in spike-specific TCR breadth and depth was observed after two AZD1222 doses relative to day 0 and relative to MenACWY recipients. Nearly half of unique spike-specific TCRs reportedly recognized epitopes outside regions mutated in the B.1.351 and B.1.1.7 variants. In the small 56-69-year group, the increase in depth fell short of significance, most likely because of low power. No day 14 peak-response samples were available, so repertoires were characterized only after the peak T cell response. Conclusions about previously exposed vaccinees were limited because only six AZD1222 recipients were SARS-CoV-2 seropositive at baseline. CD4 TCRs associated with the vaccine covered the entire spike protein, and the dominant responses were in regions 160-218 and 743-854.

The germline V gene sets CDR1 to SGHRS and CDR2 to YFSETQ. The CDR3 goes from the cysteine to the phenylalanine over 15 residues. Only the CDR3 DNA is retained, 45 bases long and in frame from the first base. V and J lose 0 bases and 4 bases, and a span of 13 bases separates them. The CDR3 regions of human TCRbeta chains were analyzed by immunosequencing. Turning to the authors' computational methods: TCRs in the repertoires were compared against a reference library of SARS-CoV-2-specific TCRs that had been generated with the MIRA antigen-specificity platform. Breadth meant the fraction of unique TCRs that were SARS-CoV-2-associated, whereas depth meant the fraction of total T cells that were SARS-CoV-2-associated. Using the MIRA data, each spike-specific TCR was assigned both to the spike region to which the TCR was reactive and to a CD4 or CD8 class. Log10-transformed breadth and depth values were compared by one-way ANOVA with Sidak's multiple comparisons tests. TCRdb took over this immuneACCESS table, retaining in-frame rearrangements with V and J assigned. Such tables are incomplete; in checked studies, under half of the missing clones stem from an unresolved V gene, and the remainder is unexplained. The V and J calls and clone size were taken over from that table, and D and trimming were inferred from the DNA. This sample gives tens of thousands of clones in total; about 90% of them show up just once. Clones ranked in the top ten supply about 18% of the sample.

The table lists this clone with a few counts. Its binding antigen is unknown. No base quality values were provided; no much bigger clone lies one nucleotide off. The time point label of this sample denotes: baseline before first vaccination. Vaccinee samples were obtained from the UK trials COV001 and COV002, which included a single-blind randomized controlled phase 2/3 trial of AZD1222 (ChAdOx1 nCoV-19) in healthy adults. For TCRbeta chain sequencing, PBMC samples from trial participants were taken at day 0 and at day 28 after the second dose. This chain is built from TRBV5-1 and TRBJ1-1, with a weak D call of TRBD1 (5 bases match). This clonotype was obtained from an adult in good health. Sequencing was performed on peripheral blood, taken on day 0 of AZD1222 vaccination. The nucleotide sequence reads TGCGCCAGCAGCTTGGAGGGGACCTCGGGCACTGAAGCTTTCTTT. It translates to CASSLEGTSGTEAFF. Beyond the CDR3, the reference TRBV5-1 and TRBJ1-1 genes provide the residues; the full variable domain reads: KAGVTQTPRYLIKTRGQQVTLSCSPISGHRSVSWYQQTPGQGLQFLFEYFSETQRNKGNFPGRFSGRQFSNSRSEMNVSTLELGDSALYLCASSLEGTSGTEAFFGQGTRLTVV.